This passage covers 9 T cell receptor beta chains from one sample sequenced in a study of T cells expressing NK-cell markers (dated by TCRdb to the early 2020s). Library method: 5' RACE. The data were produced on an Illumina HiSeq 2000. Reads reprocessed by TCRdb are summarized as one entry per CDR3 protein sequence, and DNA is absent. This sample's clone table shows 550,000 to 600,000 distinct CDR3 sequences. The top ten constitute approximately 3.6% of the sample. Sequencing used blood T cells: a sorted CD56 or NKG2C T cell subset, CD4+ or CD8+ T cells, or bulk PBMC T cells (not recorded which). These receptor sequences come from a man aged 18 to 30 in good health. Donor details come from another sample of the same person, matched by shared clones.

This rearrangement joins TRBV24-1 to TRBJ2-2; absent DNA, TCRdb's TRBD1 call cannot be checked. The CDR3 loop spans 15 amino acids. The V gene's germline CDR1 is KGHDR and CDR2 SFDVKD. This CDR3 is CATSEYRGDTGELFF.

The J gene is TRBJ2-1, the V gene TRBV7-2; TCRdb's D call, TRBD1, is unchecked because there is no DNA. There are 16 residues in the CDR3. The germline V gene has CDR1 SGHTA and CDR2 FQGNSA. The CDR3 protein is CASSATGIVSYNEQFF.

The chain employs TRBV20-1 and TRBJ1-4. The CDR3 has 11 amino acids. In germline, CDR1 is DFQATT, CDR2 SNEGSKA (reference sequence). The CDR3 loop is CSASLSEKLFF.

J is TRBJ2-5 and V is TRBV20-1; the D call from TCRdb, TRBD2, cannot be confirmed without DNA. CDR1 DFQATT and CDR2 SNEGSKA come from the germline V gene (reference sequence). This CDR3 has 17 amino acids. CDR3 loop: CSARPGLAGGRKETQYF.

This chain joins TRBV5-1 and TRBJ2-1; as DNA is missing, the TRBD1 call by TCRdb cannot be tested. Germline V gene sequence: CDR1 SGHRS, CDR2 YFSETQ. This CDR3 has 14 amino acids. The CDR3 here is CASSLALGQGSQFF.

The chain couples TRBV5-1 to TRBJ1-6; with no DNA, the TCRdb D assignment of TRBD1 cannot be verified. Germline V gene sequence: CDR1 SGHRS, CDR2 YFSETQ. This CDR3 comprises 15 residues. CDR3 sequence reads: CASSLVLGTDSPLHF.

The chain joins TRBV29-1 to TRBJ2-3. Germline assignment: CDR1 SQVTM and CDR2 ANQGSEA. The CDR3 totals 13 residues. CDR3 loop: CSAGWRGTDTQYF.

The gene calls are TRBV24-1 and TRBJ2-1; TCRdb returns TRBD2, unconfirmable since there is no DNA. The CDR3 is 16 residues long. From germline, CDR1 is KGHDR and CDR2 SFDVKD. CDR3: CATSLSGAGPYNEQFF.

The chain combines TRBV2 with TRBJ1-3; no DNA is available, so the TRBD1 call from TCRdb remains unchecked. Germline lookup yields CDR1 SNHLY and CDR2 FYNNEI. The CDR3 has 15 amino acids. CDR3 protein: CASTLTGISGNTIYF.